These 27 T cell receptor beta chains originate from one sample sequenced in a study of human T cells and chemical hapten exposure. From the RACE reads, TCRdb called clonotypes with MiXCR, one entry per CDR3 protein. The sample lists 350,000 or so distinct CDR3 sequences, around 7% occurring once. Regarding time point: patch test 1, 2 weeks after DPC sensitization. Stated treatment: therapeutic diphenylcyclopropenone sensitization with weekly scalp DPC. The material was whole blood, obtained in connection with sensitization to the hapten diphenylcyclopropenone (DPC). These TCRs come from a woman aged 18-30 years with alopecia areata. Some clones in this sample may be carry-over from other donors' samples.

This clonotype has just a few counts. The V and J genes are TRBV25-1 and TRBJ1-1; D unresolved. V lost 1 base, J lost 3 bases, and 15 bases lay in between. CDR3 size: 16 residues. Germline V gene data show CDR1 as MGHDK and CDR2 as SYGVNS. CDR3 sequence reads: CASSEWAQVGDTEAFF. CDR3 coding DNA: TGTGCCAGCAGTGAATGGGCCCAGGTCGGGGACACTGAAGCTTTCTTT.

The J gene is TRBJ2-3, the V gene TRBV4-3, with unresolved D. V was pared by 8 bases and J by 5 bases, with 17 bases between. CDR1 LGHNA and CDR2 YSLEER come from the germline V gene. This CDR3 comprises 14 residues. The DNA of the CDR3 is TGCGCCAGCGCCCCAGGAATTTCGAGAGATACGCAGTATTTT. Residues: CASAPGISRDTQYF.

The V gene is TRBV4-1, the J gene TRBJ1-5; no firm D call. CDR1 is MGHRA and CDR2 is YSYEKL in the germline V gene. V lost 4 bases and J lost 6, with 22 bases in between. CDR3 length equals 17 residues. The CDR3 region has the DNA TGCGCCAGCAGCCGCATTGCCAGTGTCAGAGGGAGTCAGCCCCAGCATTTT. Protein product: CASSRIASVRGSQPQHF.

This clonotype was counted many times. This sequence joins TRBV7-2 and TRBJ2-7; possibly TRBD2 for D (5 bases). Germline lookup yields CDR1 SGHTA and CDR2 FQGNSA. V was clipped by 5 bases and J by 5 bases, with 13 bases between them. This CDR3 spans 13 amino acids. The CDR3 bases are TGTGCCAGCAGCCCTCTGCGGGTCCACGAGCAGTACTTC. This encodes CASSPLRVHEQYF.

In its sample, this clonotype was seen a few times. V and J are TRBV7-2 and TRBJ2-5; D possibly corresponds to TRBD1 (6 bases). This CDR3 is 14 amino acids long. Germline CDR1 is SGHTA and CDR2 is FQGNSA. V was cut by 5 bases and J by 1 base, with 11 bases left in between. The CDR3 reads CASSRNRAQETQYF. CDR3 nucleotide sequence: TGTGCCAGCAGCCGAAACAGGGCCCAAGAGACCCAGTACTTC.

Only a few counts were recorded for this clonotype. This chain joins TRBV4-3 and TRBJ1-1; D is perhaps TRBD1 (6 bases). This CDR3 region has 15 residues. Germline V gene lookup returns CDR1 LGHNA and CDR2 YSLEER. Trimming shortened V by 0 bases and J by 1 base, and 9 bases separated the two germline ends. CDR3 in amino acids: CASSQDGQQNTEAFF. The CDR3 coding sequence is TGCGCCAGCAGCCAAGACGGACAGCAGAACACTGAAGCTTTCTTT.

This clonotype occurred a few times. The chain recombines TRBV12-3 or TRBV12-4 with TRBJ1-2, with D perhaps TRBD1 (6 bases). The CDR3 totals 14 residues. Deletions cut 5 bases from V and 7 bases from J, with 17 bases between. CDR3 loop: CASSAPVPRGGYTF. As DNA, the CDR3 is TGTGCCAGCAGTGCCCCGGTGCCCAGGGGTGGCTACACCTTC.

The gene calls are TRBV20-1 and TRBJ2-3; 7 bases agree with TRBD2. The CDR3 runs 13 residues. J was trimmed by 4 bases and V by 0 bases; bases with no gene match: 1. The germline gives CDR1 DFQATT, CDR2 SNEGSKA (reference sequence). As DNA, the CDR3 is TGCAGTGCTAGAGATGGGGGGGCAGATACGCAGTATTTT. It specifies CSARDGGADTQYF.

Many counts were recorded for this clonotype. V gene TRBV6-2 or TRBV6-3 combines with J gene TRBJ2-1; 9 bases are a match to TRBD1. V dropped 6 bases and J dropped 10; count of bases not matched to a gene: 10. Germline V gives CDR1 MNHEY, CDR2 SVGEGT. CDR3 length: 14 amino acids. CDR3 DNA: TGTGCCAGCAGACAACAACAGGGGGCTGGGGAGCAGTTCTTC. This gives the protein CASRQQQGAGEQFF.

The rearrangement links TRBV23-1 to TRBJ2-2; D is possibly TRBD1 (5 bases). TRBV23-1 is an ORF for which the function is uncertain. This CDR3 has 14 residues. V lost 9 bases to trimming and J lost 6 bases, with 17 bases between them. CDR3 nucleotide sequence: TGCGCCAGGGGGCTTCGAACCTGTTCCGGGGAGCTGTTTTTT. It yields the protein CARGLRTCSGELFF.

The chain carries TRBV3-1 and TRBJ2-3; tentatively, D is TRBD2 (7 bases). Trimming stripped 6 bases from V and 2 bases from J, with 12 bases between. Germline lookup yields CDR1 LGHDT and CDR2 YNNKEL (reference sequence). This CDR3 is 14 amino acids long. The chain's CDR3 is CASSGGALTDTQYF. CDR3 bases: TGTGCCAGCAGTGGGGGGGCCCTCACAGATACGCAGTATTTT.

This clonotype was recorded many times. V and J are TRBV7-9 and TRBJ1-4; D might be TRBD1 (5 bases). Germline CDR1 and CDR2: SEHNR and FQNEAQ (reference sequence). Deletions cut 3 bases from V and 6 bases from J, with 5 bases between. The CDR3 is 12 residues long. This CDR3 reads CASSFRDEKLFF. The CDR3 DNA reads TGTGCCAGCAGCTTCAGGGATGAAAAACTGTTTTTT.

The chain carries TRBV7-2 and TRBJ1-6; 7 bases match TRBD1. The CDR3 runs to 15 residues. The V segment lost 5 bases and the J segment 10 bases; nucleotides outside the gene matches: 11. Germline loops: CDR1 SGHTA, CDR2 FQGNSA. The DNA of the CDR3 is TGTGCCAGCAGCACGCCGGGACAGAGGGTATCACCCCTCCACTTT. Its translation: CASSTPGQRVSPLHF. Full variable domain (rest looked up from reference TRBV7-2 and TRBJ1-6): GAGVSQSPSNKVTEKGKDVELRCDPISGHTALYWYRQSLGQGLEFLIYFQGNSAPDKSGLPSDRFSAERTGGSVSTLTIQRTQQEDSAVYLCASSTPGQRVSPLHFGNGTRLTVT.

There are a few counts of this clonotype. The chain uses TRBV6-5 and TRBJ2-1; TRBD1 aligns across 7 bases. CDR3 length: 18 amino acids. From germline, CDR1 is MNHEY and CDR2 SVGAGI. The V gene end was trimmed by 0 bases and the J gene end by 0 bases; junction bases not matched to a gene: 8. CDR3 in amino acids: CASSYSRGQRGSYNEQFF. CDR3 DNA sequence: TGTGCCAGCAGTTACTCGAGGGGGCAGAGGGGCTCCTACAATGAGCAGTTCTTC.

This clonotype was observed at least ten times. V is TRBV13 and J is TRBJ2-3; D might be TRBD1 (5 bases). The V and J ends lost 5 bases and 3 bases respectively, with 9 bases between them. Germline loops: CDR1 PRHDT, CDR2 FYEKMQ (reference sequence). The CDR3 has 13 amino acids. CDR3 residues: CASSHPGTDTQYF. Written as DNA, the CDR3 is TGTGCCAGCAGCCATCCAGGGACAGATACGCAGTATTTT.

This clonotype was observed many times. The chain is built from TRBV5-5 and TRBJ2-7; 11 bases agree with TRBD2. Per germline, CDR1 SGHKS and CDR2 YYEKEE (reference sequence). The CDR3 is made up of 15 amino acids. The junction had 10 bases not matched to a gene; V was cut back by 4 bases and J by 7 bases. The chain's CDR3 is CASSAGTSGLREQYF. As DNA, the CDR3 is TGTGCCAGCAGCGCCGGGACTAGCGGTCTCAGGGAGCAGTACTTC.

In its sample, this clonotype was seen many times. V and J are TRBV29-1 and TRBJ2-7; 7 bases are a match to TRBD2. The ends lost 5 bases at V and 3 bases at J; junction bases unmatched: 4. CDR3 length: 12 residues. Looked up from germline, CDR1 is SQVTM and CDR2 is ANQGSEA. CDR3 loop: CSVSWGGYEQYF. The CDR3 bases are TGCAGCGTTTCTTGGGGGGGCTACGAGCAGTACTTC.

In its sample, this clonotype was seen a few times. This chain connects TRBV6-5 to TRBJ1-4; a possible D gene is TRBD1 (5 bases). V was clipped by 0 bases and J by 7 bases, with 15 bases between them. CDR1 is MNHEY and CDR2 is SVGAGI in the germline V gene. This CDR3 comprises 16 residues. The CDR3 spells CASSYSSGSRGEKLFF. Written as DNA, the CDR3 is TGTGCCAGCAGTTACTCGTCGGGTAGTAGGGGTGAAAAACTGTTTTTT.

The chain has TRBV28 and TRBJ2-1; 9 nucleotides agree with TRBD2. This CDR3 comprises 18 residues. Trimming took 2 bases from V and 6 from J; bases not matched to a gene: 14. In germline, CDR1 is MDHEN, CDR2 SYDVKM. The CDR3: CASSLLRLAEGLSNEQFF. The CDR3 region has the DNA TGTGCCAGCAGTTTACTTCGACTAGCGGAGGGCTTATCCAATGAGCAGTTCTTC. Full variable domain (remainder filled in from reference TRBV28 and TRBJ2-1): DVKVTQSSRYLVKRTGEKVFLECVQDMDHENMFWYRQDPGLGLRLIYFSYDVKMKEKGDIPEGYSVSREKKERFSLILESASTNQTSMYLCASSLLRLAEGLSNEQFFGPGTRLTVL.

There are many counts of this clonotype. The chain carries TRBV7-6 and TRBJ2-7, with 15 bases lining up with TRBD2. Germline V gene data show CDR1 as SGHVS and CDR2 as FNYEAQ. The CDR3 has 18 residues. V shed 5 bases, J shed 0 bases, and the junction held 8 bases outside the gene matches. CDR3 sequence reads: CASSPGTSGGLSSYEQYF. The CDR3 DNA follows: TGTGCCAGCAGCCCCGGGACTAGCGGGGGGCTGAGCTCCTACGAGCAGTACTTC.

There are a few counts of this clonotype. The chain uses TRBV27 and TRBJ1-1; D may be TRBD1 (6 bases). CDR3 size: 17 residues. CDR1 is MNHEY, CDR2 SMNVEV, per germline (reference sequence). The V end lost 2 bases, the J end lost 0 bases, and 16 bases lay between the germline ends. CDR3 in DNA: TGTGCCAGCAGTTTAAGATCAGGGCCAGGGGTGAACACTGAAGCTTTCTTT. Its protein product is CASSLRSGPGVNTEAFF.

This chain connects TRBV20-1 to TRBJ2-3, with 7 bases lining up with TRBD2. The CDR3 extends over 14 amino acids. CDR1 is DFQATT, CDR2 SNEGSKA, per germline (reference sequence). The trim removed 5 bases at V and 4 bases at J, leaving 9 bases unmatched. CDR3 loop: CSAPLRGGSDTQYF. The CDR3 DNA reads as TGCAGTGCTCCCCTACGCGGGGGATCAGATACGCAGTATTTT.

In this sample, this clonotype turned up many times. The CDR3 region has the DNA TGCGCCAGCAGCTTGGTTGTAGGACGGCGGTCCGGGGAGCTGTTTTTT. It translates to CASSLVVGRRSGELFF. This chain connects TRBV5-1 to TRBJ2-2; no firm D call. There are 16 residues in the CDR3. Trimming shortened V by 0 bases and J by 6 bases, and 15 bases separated the two germline ends. CDR1 and CDR2 (germline): SGHRS, YFSETQ.

This clonotype was seen a handful of times. The rearrangement joins TRBV12-3 or TRBV12-4 to TRBJ1-3; D unresolved. The length of the CDR3 is 14 residues. Deletions cut 3 bases from V and 0 bases from J, with 6 bases between. This chain's CDR3 is CASSFNPSGNTIYF. DNA of the CDR3: TGTGCCAGCAGTTTTAACCCCTCTGGAAACACCATATATTTT.

This clonotype was recorded at least ten times. V usage is TRBV24-1 and J usage is TRBJ2-7; maybe TRBD2 (6 bases). Germline V lookup: CDR1 KGHDR, CDR2 SFDVKD. There are 12 residues in the CDR3. Trimming cost V 9 bases and J 6 bases, with 14 bases left between them. This chain's CDR3 is CATSGLTGEQYF. In nucleotides, the CDR3 is TGTGCCACCTCGGGACTCACGGGCGAGCAGTACTTC.

This clonotype was found a few times. J is TRBJ2-5 and V is TRBV6-5, with no clear D. Trimming took 2 bases from V and 3 from J, leaving 22 bases between them. The CDR3 totals 18 residues. The germline V gene has CDR1 MNHEY and CDR2 SVGAGI. Written as DNA, the CDR3 is TGTGCCAGCAGTTACCGCCCAGCCACAATCCTTGGAGAAGAGACCCAGTACTTC. Residues: CASSYRPATILGEETQYF.

In this sample, this clonotype turned up many times. The chain couples TRBV10-3 to TRBJ1-1, with a weak D call TRBD1 (5 bases). The CDR3 is 14 residues long. V dropped 0 bases and J dropped 1 base, with 6 bases sitting between them. Germline V CDR1 and CDR2: ENHRY, SYGVKD. The CDR3 nucleotides read TGTGCCATCAGTGAGTCCAGGGAGAACACTGAAGCTTTCTTT. Translating gives CAISESRENTEAFF.